The sequence of this T cell receptor (beta chain) was determined in a study of T cells in Graves' hyperthyroidism and ophthalmopathy. Regions amplified from RNA transcripts were the TCR beta CDR3 regions. HTBI primers were employed in a first-round RT-PCR of the TCR CDR3. TCRdb ran MiXCR on the multiplex PCR reads and lists one entry per CDR3 protein. The sample records some 500,000 distinct CDR3 sequences, under 15% being singletons. The J segment lost 6 bases and the V segment lost 6 bases, leaving 10 bases of the junction unmatched. This CDR3 is 15 amino acids long. From germline, CDR1 is MDHEN and CDR2 SYDVKM. Stable Graves' hyperthyroidism denoted no ophthalmopathy progression over 18 months. This clonotype was observed many times.

The material sequenced was blood. This clonotype was sampled from a woman between 18 and 29 years old with Graves' hyperthyroidism. V usage is TRBV28 and J usage is TRBJ1-4, with 7 bases identical to TRBD1. The CDR3 nucleotides read TGTGCCAGCAGCCCCGGGACAGCCCTCCATGAAAAACTGTTTTTT. It is translated as CASSPGTALHEKLFF.